The following is a TCR beta chain sequence with its context. The data were obtained in a study of T cell changes during pregnancy in multiple sclerosis. The repertoire was sequenced with immunoSEQ multiplex PCR; TCRdb's copy has only in-frame clones and lacks some. The data show 58,000 or so clones, with about 90% seen just once and roughly 2.2% held by the top ten. Sequences were derived from peripheral blood, sampled in the first trimester of pregnancy. The TCR originated in a female donor with multiple sclerosis, enrolled in a pregnancy study.

The CDR3 loop reads CASSLQTGTNEKLFF. The CDR3 DNA is TGTGCCAGCAGCCTCCAAACAGGGACTAATGAAAAACTGTTTTTT. The chain employs TRBV5-5 and TRBJ1-4, with D perhaps matching TRBD1 (6 bases). This CDR3 region has 15 residues. CDR1 is SGHKS, CDR2 YYEKEE, per germline (reference sequence). Trimming stripped 4 bases from V and 2 bases from J, with 12 bases between.